The 29 T cell receptor beta chains reported below all come from one sample, sequenced in a study of shared clonotypes between healthy human individuals. Repertoires were generated with immunoSEQ multiplex PCR, while TCRdb's copy carries only in-frame clones and drops some. The sample yields roughly 1 million clones, around 82% seen once. Sequenced input: memory CD4+ T cells from PBMCs. The subset denotes: CD45RA-negative fraction. The receptors come from a man aged 18 to 30 in good health. Some clones in this sample may be carry-over from other donors' samples.

This clone came up a few times. Within the sample, other DNA sequences also encode this same CDR3. The chain recombines TRBV28 with TRBJ1-5; the D is unclear. Germline V gene lookup returns CDR1 MDHEN and CDR2 SYDVKM. Trimming shortened V by 2 bases and J by 1 base, and 6 bases separated the two germline ends. This CDR3 region has 14 residues. The CDR3, as DNA: TGTGCCAGCAGTTTAGGAGGCAGCAATCAGCCCCAGCATTTT. Translating gives CASSLGGSNQPQHF.

This chain uses TRBV4-3 with TRBJ1-4; perhaps TRBD1 as D (5 bases). CDR1 LGHNA and CDR2 YSLEER come from the germline V gene. The CDR3 length is 15 residues. V lost 0 bases, J lost 4 bases, and 9 bases lay in between. The CDR3 bases are TGCGCCAGCAGCCAAGACCCGGGGGGTAATGAAAAACTGTTTTTT. This codes for CASSQDPGGNEKLFF.

This chain connects TRBV7-9 to TRBJ2-1, with unresolved D. Trimming took off 5 bases at V and 5 bases at J, with 25 bases between the two ends. The CDR3 is 18 amino acids. Germline CDR1 SEHNR, CDR2 FQNEAQ (reference sequence). The CDR3 protein is CASSTRPPTGYNHNEQFF. CDR3 nucleotides: TGTGCCAGCAGCACCAGACCCCCGACTGGGTACAACCACAATGAGCAGTTCTTC.

This clone turned up a few times. The chain is built from TRBV6-1 and TRBJ1-1; D possibly corresponds to TRBD1 (5 bases). The CDR3 is 12 residues long. Germline CDR1 reads MNHNS; CDR2 reads SASEGT. The V end lost 4 bases, the J end lost 9 bases, and 12 bases lay between the germline ends. CDR3 residues: CASSVTGPQAFF. The CDR3 DNA is TGTGCCAGCAGTGTGACGGGACCCCAAGCTTTCTTT.

V is TRBV27 and J is TRBJ2-3; 7 bases match TRBD2. This CDR3 has 17 residues. CDR1 MNHEY and CDR2 SMNVEV come from the germline V gene (reference sequence). V lost 6 bases to trimming and J lost 4 bases; unmatched junction nucleotides: 16. The CDR3 region is CASSSRTSGTSADTQYF. In DNA, the CDR3 is TGTGCCAGCAGCTCTAGAACAAGCGGGACCAGCGCAGATACGCAGTATTTT.

The genes are TRBV18 and TRBJ1-3, with 7 nucleotides matching TRBD1. The length of the CDR3 is 15 residues. Per the germline V gene, CDR1 is KGHSH and CDR2 is LQKENI. The junction had 6 bases not matched to a gene; V was cut back by 2 bases and J by 5 bases. The CDR3 region is CASSPNRGVRNTIYF. In DNA form, the CDR3 reads TGTGCCAGCTCACCAAACAGGGGCGTAAGAAACACCATATATTTT. Drawing the rest from reference TRBV18 and TRBJ1-3, the complete variable domain is NAGVMQNPRHLVRRRGQEARLRCSPMKGHSHVYWYRQLPEEGLKFMVYLQKENIIDESGMPKERFSAEFPKEGPSILRIQQVVRGDSAAYFCASSPNRGVRNTIYFGEGSWLTVV.

The V and J genes are TRBV7-8 and TRBJ1-6; maybe TRBD1 (5 bases). The CDR3 runs 16 residues. The V and J ends lost 4 bases and 0 bases respectively, with 10 bases between them. CDR1 is SGHVS and CDR2 is FQNEAQ in the germline V gene. The CDR3 sequence: CASSSRGSSYNSPLHF. Here the CDR3 DNA reads TGTGCCAGCAGCTCACGGGGGAGCTCCTATAATTCACCCCTCCACTTT.

The chain employs TRBV5-1 and TRBJ2-1; the D gene is possibly TRBD2 (5 bases). This CDR3 spans 16 amino acids. Trimming shortened V by 0 bases and J by 6 bases, and 16 bases separated the two germline ends. Germline V gives CDR1 SGHRS, CDR2 YFSETQ. CDR3 in amino acids: CASSLVLVSMGNEQFF. Here the CDR3 DNA reads TGCGCCAGCAGCTTGGTACTAGTCAGCATGGGCAATGAGCAGTTCTTC.

The rearrangement uses TRBV5-1 and TRBJ2-5; 10 positions agree with TRBD2. CDR3 length equals 15 residues. V was clipped by 2 bases and J by 0 bases; unmatched bases: 1. CDR1 and CDR2 from the germline V gene are SGHRS and YFSETQ. In nucleotides, the CDR3 is TGCGCCAGCAGCTTTGGACTAGCGGACCAAGAGACCCAGTACTTC. As protein: CASSFGLADQETQYF.

This clone was observed a few times. The gene calls are TRBV9 and TRBJ1-4; TRBD1 aligns across 11 bases. V was clipped by 3 bases and J by 8 bases; unmatched bases: 6. The CDR3 contains 15 residues. CDR1 is SGDLS, CDR2 YYNGEE, per germline. CDR3 nucleotide sequence: TGTGCCAGCAGCGGAGGGACAGGGGGTTACGAAAAACTGTTTTTT. Encoded protein: CASSGGTGGYEKLFF.

CDR3 sequence reads: CASSRTPGAYGYTF. CDR3 bases: TGCGCCAGCAGCCGGACACCCGGGGCCTATGGCTACACCTTC. The chain recombines TRBV5-1 with TRBJ1-2; a weak D match, TRBD1 (5 bases). The germline CDR1 and CDR2 sequences are SGHRS and YFSETQ. CDR3 size: 14 residues. Trimming removed 4 bases at V and 4 bases at J, with 14 bases between.

V gene TRBV30 combines with J gene TRBJ2-7; TRBD1 is a possible D gene (8 bases). The CDR3 runs 18 residues. V was trimmed by 2 bases and J by 4 bases, leaving 27 bases between them. Per the germline V gene, CDR1 is GTSNPN and CDR2 is SVGIG (reference sequence). This CDR3 reads CAWSSPGAGGGSYYEQYF. As DNA, the CDR3 is TGTGCCTGGAGTTCCCCTGGGGCAGGGGGCGGGAGTTATTACGAGCAGTACTTC.

The chain couples TRBV5-4 to TRBJ2-5; 7 bases agree with TRBD2. The V gene's germline CDR1 is SGHNT and CDR2 YYREEE (reference sequence). With V trimmed by 4 bases and J by 0 bases, 6 bases remained unmatched. This CDR3 comprises 15 residues. The CDR3 loop reads CASSAGGTNQETQYF. Here the CDR3 DNA reads TGTGCCAGCAGCGCTGGCGGGACTAACCAAGAGACCCAGTACTTC. The full variable domain, with the rest looked up from reference TRBV5-4 and TRBJ2-5, is ETGVTQSPTHLIKTRGQQVTLRCSSQSGHNTVSWYQQALGQGPQFIFQYYREEENGRGNFPPRFSGLQFPNYSSELNVNALELDDSALYLCASSAGGTNQETQYFGPGTRLLVL.

J is TRBJ2-5 and V is TRBV27; 7 positions match TRBD2. V lost 3 bases and J lost 5; bases outside the gene matches: 12. The CDR3 sequence is 16 residues long. The germline gives CDR1 MNHEY, CDR2 SMNVEV (reference sequence). CDR3 in DNA: TGTGCCAGCAGTTTCATAGGACTAGGAACATACGAGACCCAGTACTTC. It codes for CASSFIGLGTYETQYF.

This clone has only a few counts. The chain carries TRBV2 and TRBJ1-5; 8 bases fit TRBD1. V dropped 7 bases and J dropped 2; count of bases not matched to a gene: 4. The CDR3 consists of 14 residues. The germline gives CDR1 SNHLY, CDR2 FYNNEI. CDR3 loop: CASNQGAGNQPQHF. The CDR3 region has the DNA TGTGCCAGCAACCAGGGGGCGGGCAATCAGCCCCAGCATTTT.

The chain has TRBV7-3 and TRBJ2-2; possibly TRBD1 or TRBD2 for D (5 bases each). Germline CDR1 is SGHTA and CDR2 is FQGTGA. V dropped 5 bases and J dropped 2 bases, with 9 bases sitting between them. The CDR3 runs to 14 residues. CDR3 in amino acids: CASSRDHNTGELFF. Written as DNA, the CDR3 is TGTGCCAGCAGCAGGGACCACAACACCGGGGAGCTGTTTTTT. Together with reference TRBV7-3 and TRBJ2-2, the CDR3 gives the full variable domain: GAGVSQTPSNKVTEKGKYVELRCDPISGHTALYWYRQSLGQGPEFLIYFQGTGAADDSGLPNDRFFAVRPEGSVSTLKIQRTERGDSAVYLCASSRDHNTGELFFGEGSRLTVL.

The chain uses TRBV19 and TRBJ2-5; 9 bases fit TRBD2. Germline lookup yields CDR1 LNHDA and CDR2 SQIVND (reference sequence). This CDR3 spans 15 amino acids. Losses at the gene ends were 2 bases for V and 7 bases for J; bases not matched to a gene: 8. This CDR3 reads CASSISGRYFRTQYF. The DNA for the CDR3 is TGTGCCAGTAGTATAAGCGGGAGGTATTTCCGGACCCAGTACTTC.

The gene calls are TRBV6-5 and TRBJ2-3; D is unresolved. The V and J ends lost 5 bases and 2 bases respectively, with 11 bases between them. CDR3 length equals 14 residues. Germline loops: CDR1 MNHEY, CDR2 SVGAGI. The CDR3 region has the DNA TGTGCCAGCAGTAACCCGGGCTACACAGATACGCAGTATTTT. Amino acids: CASSNPGYTDTQYF.

Only a few counts were recorded for this clone. This chain connects TRBV7-9 to TRBJ2-7; TRBD2 is a possible D gene (6 bases). The ends were cut back, 4 bases at V and 3 bases at J, with 16 bases in the middle. CDR3 length: 15 amino acids. Germline lookup yields CDR1 SEHNR and CDR2 FQNEAQ (reference sequence). The CDR3, as DNA: TGTGCCAGCAGCTCGGGCCGGGAGAAAGGCTACGAGCAGTACTTC. It is translated as CASSSGREKGYEQYF.

This clone has a handful of counts. This sequence joins TRBV28 and TRBJ1-1; TRBD1 is a possible D gene (5 bases). CDR3 size: 14 residues. Trimming took off 5 bases at V and 11 bases at J, with 21 bases between the two ends. Germline lookup yields CDR1 MDHEN and CDR2 SYDVKM. This CDR3 reads CASSTTRGLTRAFF. CDR3 nucleotide sequence: TGTGCCAGCAGTACCACCCGGGGACTGACGAGGGCTTTCTTT.

CDR3 residues: CASSYGKSTGELFF. The CDR3 nucleotides are TGTGCCAGTAGTTACGGGAAAAGCACCGGGGAGCTGTTTTTT. The chain carries TRBV19 and TRBJ2-2, with D possibly being TRBD2 (5 bases). Germline-derived CDR1 and CDR2 are LNHDA and SQIVND (reference sequence). CDR3 length equals 14 residues. Trimming shortened V by 5 bases and J by 4 bases, and 11 bases separated the two germline ends.

The chain combines TRBV5-1 with TRBJ2-5; possible D gene TRBD1, 6 bases. Germline V gene sequence: CDR1 SGHRS, CDR2 YFSETQ. Trimming stripped 5 bases from V and 1 base from J, with 9 bases between. The CDR3 has 13 amino acids. CDR3 in amino acids: CASRGTPQETQYF. For the CDR3, the DNA is TGCGCCAGCAGGGGGACACCCCAAGAGACCCAGTACTTC.

The chain uses TRBV19 and TRBJ1-2; TRBD1 aligns across 7 bases. CDR1 is LNHDA, CDR2 SQIVND, per germline (reference sequence). The V and J ends lost 7 bases and 6 bases, in that order; junction bases with no gene match: 11. The CDR3 contains 14 residues. CDR3 region: CASTPGQPLHGYTF. The CDR3 DNA reads as TGTGCCAGTACCCCGGGACAGCCGCTTCATGGCTACACCTTC.

The chain links TRBV7-2 to TRBJ1-1; 11 bases are a match to TRBD1. This CDR3 has 15 residues. With 5 bases clipped from V and 5 bases from J, the junction kept 7 bases outside the gene matches. CDR1 is SGHTA and CDR2 is FQGNSA in the germline V gene. CDR3 sequence (DNA): TGTGCCAGCAGCCAGATCCGGGACAGGGGGACTGAAGCTTTCTTT. It specifies CASSQIRDRGTEAFF.

V and J are TRBV6-1 and TRBJ2-1; TRBD2 aligns across 9 bases. V shed 0 bases, J shed 15 bases, and the junction held 6 bases outside the gene matches. The germline V gene encodes CDR1 MNHNS and CDR2 SASEGT. This CDR3 is 13 amino acids long. CDR3 sequence reads: CASSEASLAGRFF. CDR3 coding DNA: TGTGCCAGCAGTGAAGCAAGCCTAGCGGGACGGTTCTTC.

As concerns this clone: The same CDR3 is also encoded by other DNA sequences in this sample. The chain employs TRBV7-3 and TRBJ2-2; no firm D call. V was clipped by 5 bases and J by 3 bases, with 10 bases between them. Germline CDR1 is SGHTA and CDR2 is FQGTGA. This CDR3 is built from 14 residues. CDR3 loop: CASSPSRDTGELFF. As DNA, the CDR3 is TGTGCCAGCAGCCCATCCCGGGACACCGGGGAGCTGTTTTTT.

In its sample, this clone was seen many times. The chain carries TRBV28 and TRBJ2-3; 10 bases fit TRBD2. The V segment lost 3 bases and the J segment 4 bases; nucleotides outside the gene matches: 10. Germline V gives CDR1 MDHEN, CDR2 SYDVKM. This CDR3 has 17 amino acids. The CDR3 here is CASSFPPGSGGADTQYF. CDR3 in DNA: TGTGCCAGCAGTTTCCCACCTGGGAGCGGGGGGGCAGATACGCAGTATTTT.

J is TRBJ2-4 and V is TRBV6-5, with 7 bases identical to TRBD1. The CDR3 loop spans 14 amino acids. V lost 0 bases to trimming and J lost 5 bases; unmatched junction nucleotides: 1. The germline CDR1 and CDR2 sequences are MNHEY and SVGAGI. CDR3 bases: TGTGCCAGCAGTTACTCGGGACAGCAAAACATTCAGTACTTC. Translation: CASSYSGQQNIQYF.

The chain recombines TRBV19 with TRBJ1-4; D not resolved. V was trimmed by 11 bases and J by 0 bases, leaving 10 bases between them. The CDR3 consists of 13 residues. The germline CDR1 and CDR2 sequences are LNHDA and SQIVND (reference sequence). In DNA, the CDR3 is TGTGCCGGTCGATCAGCAACTAATGAAAAACTGTTTTTT. Amino acid sequence: CAGRSATNEKLFF. The full variable domain, rest sourced from reference TRBV19 and TRBJ1-4, is DGGITQSPKYLFRKEGQNVTLSCEQNLNHDAMYWYRQDPGQGLRLIYYSQIVNDFQKGDIAEGYSVSREKKESFPLTVTSAQKNPTAFYLCAGRSATNEKLFFGSGTQLSVL.